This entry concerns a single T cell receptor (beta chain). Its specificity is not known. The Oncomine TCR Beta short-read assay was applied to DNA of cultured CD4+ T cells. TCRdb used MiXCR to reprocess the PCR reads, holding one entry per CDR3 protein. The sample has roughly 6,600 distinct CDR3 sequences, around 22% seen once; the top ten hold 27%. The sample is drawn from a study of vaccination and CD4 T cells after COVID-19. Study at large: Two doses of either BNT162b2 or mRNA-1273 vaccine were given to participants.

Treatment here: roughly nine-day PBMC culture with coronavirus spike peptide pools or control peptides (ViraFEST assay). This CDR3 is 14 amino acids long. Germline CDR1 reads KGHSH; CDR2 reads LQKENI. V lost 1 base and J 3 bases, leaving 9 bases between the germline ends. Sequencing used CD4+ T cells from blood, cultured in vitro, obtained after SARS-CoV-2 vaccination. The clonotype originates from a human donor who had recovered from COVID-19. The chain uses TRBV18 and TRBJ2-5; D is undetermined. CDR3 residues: CASSPLIREETQYF. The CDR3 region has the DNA TGTGCCAGCTCACCACTGATTAGGGAAGAGACCCAGTACTTC.